These 22 T cell receptor beta chains share one sample of origin, sequenced in a study of cytomegalovirus exposure and HLA in healthy donors. Primers included in the PCR were 60 Vbeta and 13 Jbeta primers. Only in-frame clones appear in the TCRdb table, and some are missing; sequencing was by immunoSEQ multiplex PCR. Recorded for this sample: tens of thousands of clones. Source material: PBMCs. All receptors come from a woman under 40 in good health and CMV-seropositive.

The chain employs TRBV7-9 and TRBJ1-1; TRBD1 might be the D (6 bases). The CDR3 runs to 14 residues. V shed 1 base and J shed 6 bases, with 12 bases lying between them. The germline V gene has CDR1 SEHNR and CDR2 FQNEAQ (reference sequence). DNA of the CDR3: TGTGCCAGCAGCTTAGTGGGGGCCCAGGCTGAAGCTTTCTTT. It specifies CASSLVGAQAEAFF.

The chain is built from TRBV30 and TRBJ1-2; possible D gene TRBD1, 5 bases. V lost 2 bases and J 8 bases, leaving 15 bases between the germline ends. This CDR3 contains 13 residues. Germline V gives CDR1 GTSNPN, CDR2 SVGIG (reference sequence). CDR3 sequence reads: CAWSPEGRWGYTF. The CDR3 region has the DNA TGTGCCTGGAGTCCGGAGGGGAGGTGGGGCTACACCTTC.

The chain couples TRBV9 to TRBJ2-2; TRBD2 agrees at 9 bases. V dropped 0 bases and J dropped 1; count of bases not matched to a gene: 7. The V gene's germline CDR1 is SGDLS and CDR2 YYNGEE. The length of the CDR3 is 18 residues. In nucleotides, the CDR3 is TGTGCCAGCAGCGTAGCTACAGGAGCGGGGGGGAACACCGGGGAGCTGTTTTTT. It specifies CASSVATGAGGNTGELFF.

The chain uses TRBV5-8 and TRBJ1-2; a possible D gene is TRBD1 (6 bases). Per the germline V gene, CDR1 is SGHTS and CDR2 is YDEGEE. This CDR3 contains 13 residues. The V gene lost 4 bases and the J gene lost 5 bases, with 12 bases spanning the gap. The CDR3 bases are TGTGCCAGCAGCGCGACAGGATTATATGGCTACACCTTC. Protein: CASSATGLYGYTF.

The rearrangement joins TRBV27 to TRBJ2-5; TRBD2 matches at 14 bases. Germline CDR1 and CDR2: MNHEY and SMNVEV (reference sequence). The CDR3 runs to 18 residues. Germline trimming cut 6 bases from V and 5 bases from J; bases unmatched to any gene: 14. Here the CDR3 reads CASSFLTSGGAKGETQYF. CDR3 bases: TGTGCCAGCAGCTTCCTGACTAGCGGGGGGGCCAAGGGGGAGACCCAGTACTTC.

The chain combines TRBV28 with TRBJ2-7; D remains ambiguous. Trimming removed 2 bases from V and 0 bases from J, with 8 bases in between. This CDR3 is 14 amino acids long. CDR1 is MDHEN and CDR2 is SYDVKM in the germline V gene. The CDR3 is CASSLALSSYEQYF. In nucleotides, the CDR3 is TGTGCCAGCAGTTTAGCGCTGAGCTCCTACGAGCAGTACTTC. Full variable domain (outside the CDR3, taken from reference TRBV28 and TRBJ2-7): DVKVTQSSRYLVKRTGEKVFLECVQDMDHENMFWYRQDPGLGLRLIYFSYDVKMKEKGDIPEGYSVSREKKERFSLILESASTNQTSMYLCASSLALSSYEQYFGPGTRLTVT.

The gene calls are TRBV6-5 and TRBJ2-5; a weak D match, TRBD1 (5 bases). Germline V lookup: CDR1 MNHEY, CDR2 SVGAGI. Trimming removed 0 bases at V and 5 bases at J, with 13 bases between. The CDR3 loop spans 15 amino acids. The CDR3 here is CASSYSGAGLETQYF. Here the CDR3 DNA reads TGTGCCAGCAGTTACTCAGGGGCAGGGCTGGAGACCCAGTACTTC.

J is TRBJ2-7 and V is TRBV7-9; 9 nucleotides line up with TRBD1. Germline loops: CDR1 SEHNR, CDR2 FQNEAQ (reference sequence). With 7 bases clipped from V and 6 bases from J, the junction kept 10 bases outside the gene matches. CDR3 size: 14 residues. The CDR3: CASTGQGILGEQYF. The CDR3 DNA reads TGTGCCAGCACGGGACAGGGCATTTTGGGCGAGCAGTACTTC. Based on the CDR3 plus reference TRBV7-9 and TRBJ2-7, the full variable domain is DTGVSQNPRHKITKRGQNVTFRCDPISEHNRLYWYRQTLGQGPEFLTYFQNEAQLEKSRLLSDRFSAERPKGSFSTLEIQRTEQGDSAMYLCASTGQGILGEQYFGPGTRLTVT.

CDR3 amino acids: CSVNGDMNTEAFF. The CDR3 region has the DNA TGCAGCGTTAACGGGGATATGAACACTGAAGCTTTCTTT. This rearrangement joins TRBV29-1 to TRBJ1-1; the D is unclear. V lost 5 bases to trimming and J lost 0 bases, with 10 bases between them. Germline CDR1 and CDR2: SQVTM and ANQGSEA. This CDR3 has 13 residues.

The chain recombines TRBV28 with TRBJ2-7; TRBD2 is a possible D gene (5 bases). The CDR3 sequence is 15 residues long. Trimming left V 4 bases short and J 5 bases short, with 18 bases between. Germline assignment: CDR1 MDHEN and CDR2 SYDVKM. CDR3 coding DNA: TGTGCCAGCAGTTCACACCTGCTAGCTGCAGACGAGCAGTACTTC. This gives the protein CASSSHLLAADEQYF.

The CDR3 coding sequence is TGTGCCAGCAGCTTGGACAGCCTCCAAGAGACCCAGTACTTC. Amino acids: CASSLDSLQETQYF. V gene TRBV5-4 combines with J gene TRBJ2-5; D remains ambiguous. The V end lost 0 bases, the J end lost 1 base, and 7 bases lay between the germline ends. This CDR3 has 14 residues. From germline, CDR1 is SGHNT and CDR2 YYREEE (reference sequence).

The rearrangement links TRBV29-1 to TRBJ2-1; no firm D call. CDR1 and CDR2 (germline): SQVTM, ANQGSEA. The CDR3 runs 11 residues. V lost 6 bases and J 6 bases, leaving 9 bases between the germline ends. The CDR3 loop reads CSVRLLNEQFF. The CDR3 DNA follows: TGCAGCGTCCGACTCCTCAATGAGCAGTTCTTC.

The chain links TRBV6-5 to TRBJ2-2, with D uncertain. The CDR3 consists of 13 residues. Trimming removed 3 bases from V and 3 bases from J, with 5 bases in between. Per germline, CDR1 MNHEY and CDR2 SVGAGI. CDR3 protein: CASSYEDTGELFF. The CDR3 DNA reads TGTGCCAGCAGTTATGAGGACACCGGGGAGCTGTTTTTT.

This rearrangement joins TRBV7-2 to TRBJ2-1; TRBD2 matches 12 bases. This CDR3 comprises 15 residues. Trimming took 5 bases from V and 5 from J; bases not matched to a gene: 4. CDR1 SGHTA and CDR2 FQGNSA come from the germline V gene. CDR3 DNA sequence: TGTGCCAGCAGCAAGAGACTAGCGGGGGACAATGAGCAGTTCTTC. Amino acid sequence: CASSKRLAGDNEQFF.

The chain links TRBV2 to TRBJ1-4; D is unresolved. The CDR3 loop spans 13 amino acids. V was clipped by 7 bases and J by 1 base, with 7 bases between them. Germline V gene lookup returns CDR1 SNHLY and CDR2 FYNNEI. Here the CDR3 reads CASTTRTNEKLFF. Written as DNA, the CDR3 is TGTGCCAGCACGACAAGAACTAATGAAAAACTGTTTTTT.

This chain uses TRBV6-5 with TRBJ1-6; unclear D gene. The ends were cut back, 0 bases at V and 13 bases at J, with 7 bases in the middle. From germline, CDR1 is MNHEY and CDR2 SVGAGI. The CDR3 spans 12 residues. CDR3 bases: TGTGCCAGCAGTTACTCGCGGTTTCCCCTCCACTTT. Protein product: CASSYSRFPLHF.

V is TRBV9 and J is TRBJ2-3; 9 bases agree with TRBD2. J gave up 0 bases and V 4 bases, and 6 bases lay outside the gene matches. This CDR3 contains 16 residues. Germline CDR1 and CDR2: SGDLS and YYNGEE. The CDR3 spells CASSHPSGESTDTQYF. CDR3 DNA sequence: TGTGCCAGCAGCCATCCTAGCGGGGAAAGCACAGATACGCAGTATTTT.

V and J are TRBV18 and TRBJ2-3, with 9 bases identical to TRBD2. V was clipped by 6 bases and J by 1 base; unmatched bases: 2. The CDR3 runs to 14 residues. The germline gives CDR1 KGHSH, CDR2 LQKENI. DNA for the CDR3: TGTGCCAGCTCTAGGACTAGCGGCACAGATACGCAGTATTTT. This codes for CASSRTSGTDTQYF. Full variable domain (missing parts from reference TRBV18 and TRBJ2-3): NAGVMQNPRHLVRRRGQEARLRCSPMKGHSHVYWYRQLPEEGLKFMVYLQKENIIDESGMPKERFSAEFPKEGPSILRIQQVVRGDSAAYFCASSRTSGTDTQYFGPGTRLTVL.

This chain links TRBV7-2 with TRBJ2-5; D unclear. This CDR3 is built from 13 residues. Germline values: CDR1 SGHTA, CDR2 FQGNSA. The ends were cut back, 1 base at V and 2 bases at J, with 5 bases in the middle. In nucleotides, the CDR3 is TGTGCCAGCAGCTTAGTTTTACAAGAGACCCAGTACTTC. It codes for CASSLVLQETQYF.

V gene TRBV7-2 combines with J gene TRBJ2-7; D is unclear. Deletions cut 4 bases from V and 5 bases from J, with 9 bases between. The CDR3 is 12 amino acids. The germline V gene has CDR1 SGHTA and CDR2 FQGNSA. CDR3: CASSWRADEQYF. DNA for the CDR3: TGTGCCAGCAGCTGGAGAGCTGACGAGCAGTACTTC.

CDR3 loop: CASSRPGQGGQPQHF. For the CDR3, the DNA is TGTGCCAGCAGCAGACCGGGACAGGGAGGACAGCCCCAGCATTTT. This chain links TRBV11-3 with TRBJ1-5; 9 bases agree with TRBD1. The CDR3 runs to 15 residues. In germline, CDR1 is SGHNT, CDR2 YENEEA. V lost 5 bases and J lost 7; bases outside the gene matches: 9.

J is TRBJ2-2 and V is TRBV27, with 9 bases identical to TRBD1. CDR1 and CDR2 (germline): MNHEY, SMNVEV (reference sequence). The junction had 3 bases not matched to a gene; V was cut back by 3 bases and J by 4 bases. This CDR3 comprises 15 residues. CDR3 sequence (DNA): TGTGCCAGCAGTTTGGACAGGGGTAGCACCGGGGAGCTGTTTTTT. Its translation is CASSLDRGSTGELFF.